This record covers a single T cell receptor beta chain. The CDR3 is 13 residues long. V shed 1 base and J shed 6 bases, with 9 bases lying between them. Germline lookup yields CDR1 SGHNT and CDR2 YENEEA. The source of the sample is a study of OX40 agonist ivuxolimab in advanced cancers. For the study at large: Patients enrolled in dose escalation were diagnosed with hepatocellular carcinoma, melanoma, renal cell or head and neck cancer. A male proportion of 82.7% was recorded, with mean age 60 years and range about 20 to 79.

Generated by immunoSEQ multiplex PCR, the TCRdb table keeps only in-frame clones and is missing some. Of fewer than 85,000 clones listed, roughly 86% were seen once; the top ten hold approximately 5%. The gene calls are TRBV11-3 and TRBJ1-1; D not certain. The receptor comes from an adult with an advanced solid tumor such as melanoma, head and neck, liver or kidney cancer. The sample consisted of CD4+ or CD8+ T cells sorted from blood, taken in a trial of the OX40 agonist ivuxolimab. This CDR3 is CASSLVRASEAFF. The DNA for the CDR3 is TGTGCCAGCAGCTTAGTGAGAGCTTCTGAAGCTTTCTTT.